This T cell receptor beta chain was sequenced during a study of blood T cell repertoires in COVID-19. Participant age was roughly 18 to 100 years, and participants resided in about two dozen US areas. Assignments of participants to cohorts depended upon their own reported clinical history. What the recovered Cohort 3 donors had was two negative PCRs, clearance, or symptom resolution. The assay was immunoSEQ multiplex PCR, and TCRdb's table has in-frame clones only and misses some. The sample contains 200,000 to 250,000 clones, around nine tenths of which appear only once. The germline V gene has CDR1 LGHDT and CDR2 YNNKEL (reference sequence). Trimming cost V 1 base and J 0 bases, with 16 bases left between them. The CDR3 length is 17 residues.

The sample was PBMCs or T cells enriched from blood (not recorded which). V usage is TRBV3-1 (or the pseudogene TRBV3-2) and J usage is TRBJ2-7; D perhaps matches TRBD2 (6 bases). This clonotype originated in a woman aged 50 to 60 who had recovered from COVID-19. The CDR3 DNA follows: TGTGCCAGCAGCCAAGGGGACCTAGCGCCCAGCTCCTACGAGCAGTACTTC. Translation: CASSQGDLAPSSYEQYF.